This T cell receptor (beta chain) was recorded in a study of blood T cell repertoires in COVID-19. Study in general: From T cells, B-cell-depleted T cells, or PBMCs came the material, which was cDNA or gDNA.

Original processing methods: From reference gene primer amplification, estimates of nucleated cell counts were derived. Generated by immunoSEQ multiplex PCR, the TCRdb table keeps only in-frame clones and is missing some. V and J calls and clone size are those listed in that table; D and trimming were worked out from the DNA. Among about 120,000 clones listed, less than 95% were seen once. Trimming stripped 3 bases from V and 0 bases from J, with 5 bases between. The CDR3 has 13 residues. CDR1 is MNHEY, CDR2 SMNVEV, per germline (reference sequence). The TCR was taken from a human donor with active COVID-19. The donor label of this sample is uncertain. The gene calls are TRBV27 and TRBJ1-2; D is uncertain. The source material was peripheral blood. CDR3 bases: TGTGCCAGCAGTTTCGGAGCTAACTATGGCTACACCTTC. Protein: CASSFGANYGYTF.